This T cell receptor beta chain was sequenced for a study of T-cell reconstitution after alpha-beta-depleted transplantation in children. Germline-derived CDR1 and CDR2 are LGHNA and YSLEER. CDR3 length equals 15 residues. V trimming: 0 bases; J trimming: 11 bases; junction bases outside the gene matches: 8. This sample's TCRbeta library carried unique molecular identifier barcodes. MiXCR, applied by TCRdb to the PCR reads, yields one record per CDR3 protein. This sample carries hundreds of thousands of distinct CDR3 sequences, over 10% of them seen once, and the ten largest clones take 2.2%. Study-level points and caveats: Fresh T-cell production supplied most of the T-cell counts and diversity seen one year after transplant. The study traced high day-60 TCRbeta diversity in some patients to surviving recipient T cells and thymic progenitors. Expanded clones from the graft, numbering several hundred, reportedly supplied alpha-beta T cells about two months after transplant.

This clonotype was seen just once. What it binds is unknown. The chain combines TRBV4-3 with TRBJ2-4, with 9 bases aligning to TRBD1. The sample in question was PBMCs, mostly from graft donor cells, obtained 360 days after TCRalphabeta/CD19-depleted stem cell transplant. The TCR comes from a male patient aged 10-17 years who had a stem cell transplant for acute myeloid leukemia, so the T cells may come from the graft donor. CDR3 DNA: TGCGCCAGCAGCCAAGAGGGACAGGGTTATGGGCTTCAGTACTTC. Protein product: CASSQEGQGYGLQYF.